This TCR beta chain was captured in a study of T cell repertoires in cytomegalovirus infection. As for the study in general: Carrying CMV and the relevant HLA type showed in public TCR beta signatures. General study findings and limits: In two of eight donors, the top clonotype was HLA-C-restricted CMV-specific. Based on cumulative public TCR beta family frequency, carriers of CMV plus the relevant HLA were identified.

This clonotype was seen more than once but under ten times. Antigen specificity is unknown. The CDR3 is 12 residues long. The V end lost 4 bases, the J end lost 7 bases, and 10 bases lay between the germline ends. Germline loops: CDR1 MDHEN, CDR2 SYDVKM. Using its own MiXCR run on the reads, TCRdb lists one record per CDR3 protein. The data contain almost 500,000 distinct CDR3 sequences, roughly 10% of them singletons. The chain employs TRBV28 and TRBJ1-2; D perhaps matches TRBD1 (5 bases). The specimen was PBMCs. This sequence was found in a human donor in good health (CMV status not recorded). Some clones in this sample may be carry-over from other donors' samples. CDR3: CASSYQGGGYTF. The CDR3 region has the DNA TGTGCCAGCAGTTACCAGGGTGGTGGCTACACCTTC.